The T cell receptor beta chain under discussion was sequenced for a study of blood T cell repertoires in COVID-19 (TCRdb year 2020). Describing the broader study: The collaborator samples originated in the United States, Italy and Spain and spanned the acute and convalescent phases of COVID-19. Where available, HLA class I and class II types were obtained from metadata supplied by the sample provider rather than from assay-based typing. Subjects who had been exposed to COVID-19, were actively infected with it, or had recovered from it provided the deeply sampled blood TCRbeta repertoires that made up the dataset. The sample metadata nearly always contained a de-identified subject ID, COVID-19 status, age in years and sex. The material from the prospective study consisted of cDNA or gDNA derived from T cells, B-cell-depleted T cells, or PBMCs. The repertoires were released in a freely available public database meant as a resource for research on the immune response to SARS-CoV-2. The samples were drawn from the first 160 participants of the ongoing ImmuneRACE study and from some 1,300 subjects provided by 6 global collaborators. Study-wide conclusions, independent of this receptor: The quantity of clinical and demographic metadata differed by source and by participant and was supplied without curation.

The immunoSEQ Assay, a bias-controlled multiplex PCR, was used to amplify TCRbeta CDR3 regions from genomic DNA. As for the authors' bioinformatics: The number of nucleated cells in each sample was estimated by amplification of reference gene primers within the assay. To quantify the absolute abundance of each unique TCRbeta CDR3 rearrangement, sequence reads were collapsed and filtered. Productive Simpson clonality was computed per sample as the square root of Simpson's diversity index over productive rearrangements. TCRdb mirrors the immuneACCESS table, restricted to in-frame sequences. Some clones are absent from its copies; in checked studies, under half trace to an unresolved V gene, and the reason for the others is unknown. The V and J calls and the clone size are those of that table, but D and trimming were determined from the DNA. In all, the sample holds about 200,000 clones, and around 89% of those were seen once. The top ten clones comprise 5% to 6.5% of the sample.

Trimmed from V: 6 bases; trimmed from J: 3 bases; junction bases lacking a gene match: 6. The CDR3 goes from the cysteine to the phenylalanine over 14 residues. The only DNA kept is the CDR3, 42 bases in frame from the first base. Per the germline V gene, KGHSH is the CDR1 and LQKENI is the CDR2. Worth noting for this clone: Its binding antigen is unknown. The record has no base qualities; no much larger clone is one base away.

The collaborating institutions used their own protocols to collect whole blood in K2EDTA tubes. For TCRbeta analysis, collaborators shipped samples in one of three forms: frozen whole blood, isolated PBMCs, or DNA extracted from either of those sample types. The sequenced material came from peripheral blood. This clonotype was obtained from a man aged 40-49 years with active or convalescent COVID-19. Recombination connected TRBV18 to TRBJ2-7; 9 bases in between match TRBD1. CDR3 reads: CASSPGQGNYEQYF. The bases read TGTGCCAGCTCCCCGGGACAGGGTAACTACGAGCAGTACTTC.